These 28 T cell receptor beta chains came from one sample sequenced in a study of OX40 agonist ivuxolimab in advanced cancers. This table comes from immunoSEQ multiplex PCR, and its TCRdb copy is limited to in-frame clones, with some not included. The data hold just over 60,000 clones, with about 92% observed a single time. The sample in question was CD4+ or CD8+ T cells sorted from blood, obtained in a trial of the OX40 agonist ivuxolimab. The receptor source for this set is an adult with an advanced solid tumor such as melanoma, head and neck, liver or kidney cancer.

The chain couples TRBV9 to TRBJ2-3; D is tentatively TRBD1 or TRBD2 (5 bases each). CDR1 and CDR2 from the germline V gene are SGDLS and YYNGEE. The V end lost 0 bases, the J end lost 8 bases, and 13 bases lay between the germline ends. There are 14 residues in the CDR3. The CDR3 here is CASSVVASGGTQYF. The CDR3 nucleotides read TGTGCCAGCAGCGTAGTGGCTAGTGGGGGTACGCAGTATTTT.

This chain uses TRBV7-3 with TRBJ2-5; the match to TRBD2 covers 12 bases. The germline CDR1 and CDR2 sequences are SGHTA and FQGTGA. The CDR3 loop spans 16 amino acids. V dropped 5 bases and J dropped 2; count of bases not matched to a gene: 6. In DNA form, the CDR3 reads TGTGCCAGCAGCCAAGGGGGGACTAGCGGGCAAGAGACCCAGTACTTC. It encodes CASSQGGTSGQETQYF. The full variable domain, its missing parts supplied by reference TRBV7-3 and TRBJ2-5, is GAGVSQTPSNKVTEKGKYVELRCDPISGHTALYWYRQSLGQGPEFLIYFQGTGAADDSGLPNDRFFAVRPEGSVSTLKIQRTERGDSAVYLCASSQGGTSGQETQYFGPGTRLLVL.

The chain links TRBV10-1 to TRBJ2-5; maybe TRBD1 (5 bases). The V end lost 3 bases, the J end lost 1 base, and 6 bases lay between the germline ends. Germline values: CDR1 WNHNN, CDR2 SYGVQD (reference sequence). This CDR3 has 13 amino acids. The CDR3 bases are TGCGCCAGCAGTGACAGGGCCCAAGAGACCCAGTACTTC. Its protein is CASSDRAQETQYF.

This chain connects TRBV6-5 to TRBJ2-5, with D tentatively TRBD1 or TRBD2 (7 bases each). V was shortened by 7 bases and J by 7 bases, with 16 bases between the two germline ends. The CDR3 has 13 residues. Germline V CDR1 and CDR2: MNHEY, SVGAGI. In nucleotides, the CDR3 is TGTGCCAGCATTCAGGGGGGGACGGGGACCCAGTACTTC. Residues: CASIQGGTGTQYF.

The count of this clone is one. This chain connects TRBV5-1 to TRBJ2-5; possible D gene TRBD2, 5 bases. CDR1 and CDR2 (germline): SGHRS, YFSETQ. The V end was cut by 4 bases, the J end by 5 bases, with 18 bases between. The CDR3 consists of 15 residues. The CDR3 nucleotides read TGCGCCAGCAGCCCCGATCGTCTGCGCGGGGAGACCCAGTACTTC. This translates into CASSPDRLRGETQYF.

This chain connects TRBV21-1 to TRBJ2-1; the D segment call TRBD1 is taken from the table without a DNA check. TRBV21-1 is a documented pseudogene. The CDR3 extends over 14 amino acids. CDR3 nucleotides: TGTGCCAGCGAACGGGACAGCTATTACAATGAGCAGTTCTTC. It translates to CASERDSYYNEQFF.

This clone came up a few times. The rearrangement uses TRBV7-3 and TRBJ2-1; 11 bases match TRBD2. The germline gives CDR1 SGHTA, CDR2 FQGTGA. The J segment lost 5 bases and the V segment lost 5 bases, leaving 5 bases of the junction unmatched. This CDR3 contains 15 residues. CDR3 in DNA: TGTGCCAGCAGCCAGGGACTAGCGGTCAACAATGAGCAGTTCTTC. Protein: CASSQGLAVNNEQFF.

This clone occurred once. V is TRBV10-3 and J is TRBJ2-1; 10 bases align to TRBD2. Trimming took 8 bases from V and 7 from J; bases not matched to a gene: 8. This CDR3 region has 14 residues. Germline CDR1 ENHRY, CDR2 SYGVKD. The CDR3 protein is CAIERGGPGNEQFF. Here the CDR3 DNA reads TGTGCCATCGAGCGGGGGGGCCCGGGGAATGAGCAGTTCTTC.

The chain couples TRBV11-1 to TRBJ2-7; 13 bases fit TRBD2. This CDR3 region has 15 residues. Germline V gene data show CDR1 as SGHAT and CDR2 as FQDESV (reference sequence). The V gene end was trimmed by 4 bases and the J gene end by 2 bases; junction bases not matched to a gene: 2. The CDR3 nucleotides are TGTGCCAGCAGCTCGGGACTAGCGGGAACCTACGAGCAGTACTTC. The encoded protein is CASSSGLAGTYEQYF.

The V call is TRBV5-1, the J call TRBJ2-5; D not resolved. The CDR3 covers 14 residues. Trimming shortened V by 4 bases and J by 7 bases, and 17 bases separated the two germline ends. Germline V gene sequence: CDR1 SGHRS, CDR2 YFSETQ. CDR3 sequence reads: CASSVHVATGTQYF. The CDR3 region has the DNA TGCGCCAGCAGCGTCCACGTGGCTACGGGGACCCAGTACTTC. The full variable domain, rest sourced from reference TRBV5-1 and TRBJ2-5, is KAGVTQTPRYLIKTRGQQVTLSCSPISGHRSVSWYQQTPGQGLQFLFEYFSETQRNKGNFPGRFSGRQFSNSRSEMNVSTLELGDSALYLCASSVHVATGTQYFGPGTRLLVL.

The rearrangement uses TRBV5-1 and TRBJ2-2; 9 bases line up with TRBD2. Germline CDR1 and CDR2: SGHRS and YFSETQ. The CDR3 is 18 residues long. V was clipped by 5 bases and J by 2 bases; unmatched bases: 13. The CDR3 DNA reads TGCGCCAGCAGACCTCTAGCGGGACCCTTTCCTAACACCGGGGAGCTGTTTTTT. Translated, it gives CASRPLAGPFPNTGELFF.

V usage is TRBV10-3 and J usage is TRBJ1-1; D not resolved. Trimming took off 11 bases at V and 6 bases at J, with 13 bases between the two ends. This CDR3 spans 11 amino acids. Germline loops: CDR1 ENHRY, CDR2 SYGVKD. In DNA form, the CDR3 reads TGTGCCTCTGAGGGTGGGGCTGAAGCTTTCTTT. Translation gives CASEGGAEAFF.

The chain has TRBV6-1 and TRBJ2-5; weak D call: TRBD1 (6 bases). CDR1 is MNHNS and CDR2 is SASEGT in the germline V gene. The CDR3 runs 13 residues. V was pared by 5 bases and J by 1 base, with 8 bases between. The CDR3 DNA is TGTGCCAGCAGTCCAGGGGCCCAAGAGACCCAGTACTTC. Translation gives CASSPGAQETQYF.

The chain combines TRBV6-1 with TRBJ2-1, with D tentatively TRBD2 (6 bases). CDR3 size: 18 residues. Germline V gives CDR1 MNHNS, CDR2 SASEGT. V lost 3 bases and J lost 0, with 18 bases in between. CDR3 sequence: CASSDGAQRASSYNEQFF. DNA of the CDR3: TGTGCCAGCAGTGACGGGGCCCAGCGGGCTTCCTCCTACAATGAGCAGTTCTTC.

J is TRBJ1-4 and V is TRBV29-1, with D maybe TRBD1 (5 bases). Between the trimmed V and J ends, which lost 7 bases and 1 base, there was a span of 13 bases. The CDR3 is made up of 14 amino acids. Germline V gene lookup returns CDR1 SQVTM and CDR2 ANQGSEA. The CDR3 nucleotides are TGCAGCGCCGGGGGGTGGGTAACTAATGAAAAACTGTTTTTT. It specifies CSAGGWVTNEKLFF.

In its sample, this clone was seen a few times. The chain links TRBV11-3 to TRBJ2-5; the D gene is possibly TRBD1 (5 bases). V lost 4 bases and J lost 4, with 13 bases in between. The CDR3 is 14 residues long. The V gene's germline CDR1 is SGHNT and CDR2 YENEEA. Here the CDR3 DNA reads TGTGCCAGCAGCTCGGGCCAGCAGGGAGAGACCCAGTACTTC. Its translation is CASSSGQQGETQYF.

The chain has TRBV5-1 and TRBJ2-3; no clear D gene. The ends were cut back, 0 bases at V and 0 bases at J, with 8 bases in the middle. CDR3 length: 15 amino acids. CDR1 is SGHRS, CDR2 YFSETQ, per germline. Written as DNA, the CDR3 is TGCGCCAGCAGCTTGGAAGGTTCTAGCACAGATACGCAGTATTTT. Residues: CASSLEGSSTDTQYF.

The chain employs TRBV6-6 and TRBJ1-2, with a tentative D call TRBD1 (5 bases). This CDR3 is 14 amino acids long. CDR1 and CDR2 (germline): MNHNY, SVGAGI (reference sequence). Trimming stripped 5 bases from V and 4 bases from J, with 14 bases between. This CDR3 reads CASSPQAGPYGYTF. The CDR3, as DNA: TGTGCCAGCAGTCCCCAGGCGGGACCCTATGGCTACACCTTC.

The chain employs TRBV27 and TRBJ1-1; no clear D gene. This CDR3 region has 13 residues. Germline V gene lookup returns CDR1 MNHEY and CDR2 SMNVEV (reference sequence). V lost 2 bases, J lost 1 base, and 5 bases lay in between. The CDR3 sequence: CASSLVANTEAFF. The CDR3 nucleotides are TGTGCCAGCAGTTTAGTGGCGAACACTGAAGCTTTCTTT.

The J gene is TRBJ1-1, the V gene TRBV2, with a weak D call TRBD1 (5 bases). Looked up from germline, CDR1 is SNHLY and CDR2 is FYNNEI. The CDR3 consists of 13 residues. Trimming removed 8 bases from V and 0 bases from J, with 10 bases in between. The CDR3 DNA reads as TGTGCCAGCCCCAGGGTTATGAACACTGAAGCTTTCTTT. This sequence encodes CASPRVMNTEAFF.

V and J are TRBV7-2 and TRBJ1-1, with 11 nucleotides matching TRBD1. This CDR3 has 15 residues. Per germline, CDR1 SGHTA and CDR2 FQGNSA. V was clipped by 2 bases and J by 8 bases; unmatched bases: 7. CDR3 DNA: TGTGCCAGCAGCTTAAGGTGGGACAGGGGGGCCGAAGCTTTCTTT. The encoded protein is CASSLRWDRGAEAFF.

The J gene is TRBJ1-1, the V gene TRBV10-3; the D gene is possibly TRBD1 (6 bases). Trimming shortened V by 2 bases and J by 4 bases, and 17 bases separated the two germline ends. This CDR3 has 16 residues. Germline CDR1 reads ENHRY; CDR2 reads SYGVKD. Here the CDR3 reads CAISELSSRGRTEAFF. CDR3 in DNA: TGTGCCATCAGTGAGCTATCGTCCAGGGGCCGCACTGAAGCTTTCTTT.

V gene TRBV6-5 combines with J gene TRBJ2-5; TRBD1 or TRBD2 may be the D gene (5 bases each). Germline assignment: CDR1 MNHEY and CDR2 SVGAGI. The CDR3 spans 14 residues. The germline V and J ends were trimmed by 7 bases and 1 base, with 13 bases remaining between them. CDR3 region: CASTQGPFQETQYF. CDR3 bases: TGTGCCAGCACCCAGGGACCCTTCCAAGAGACCCAGTACTTC.

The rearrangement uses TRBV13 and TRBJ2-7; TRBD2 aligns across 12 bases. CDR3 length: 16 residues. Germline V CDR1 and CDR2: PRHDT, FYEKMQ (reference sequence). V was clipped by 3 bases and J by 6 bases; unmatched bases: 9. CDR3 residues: CASSFLAGGILTEQYF. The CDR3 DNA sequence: TGTGCCAGCAGCTTTCTAGCGGGGGGGATACTAACCGAGCAGTACTTC.

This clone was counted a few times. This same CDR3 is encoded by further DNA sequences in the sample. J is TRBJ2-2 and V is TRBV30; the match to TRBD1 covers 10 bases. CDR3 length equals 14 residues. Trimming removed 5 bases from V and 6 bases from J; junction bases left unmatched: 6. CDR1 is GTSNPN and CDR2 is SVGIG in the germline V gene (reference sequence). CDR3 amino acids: CAWAGTGVPGELFF. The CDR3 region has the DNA TGTGCCTGGGCTGGGACAGGGGTTCCCGGGGAGCTGTTTTTT.

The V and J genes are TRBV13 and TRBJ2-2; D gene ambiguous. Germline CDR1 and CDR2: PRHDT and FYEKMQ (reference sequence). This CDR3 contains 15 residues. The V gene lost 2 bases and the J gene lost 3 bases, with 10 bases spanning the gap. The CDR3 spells CASSLQQIYTGELFF. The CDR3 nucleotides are TGTGCCAGCAGCTTACAACAGATCTACACCGGGGAGCTGTTTTTT.

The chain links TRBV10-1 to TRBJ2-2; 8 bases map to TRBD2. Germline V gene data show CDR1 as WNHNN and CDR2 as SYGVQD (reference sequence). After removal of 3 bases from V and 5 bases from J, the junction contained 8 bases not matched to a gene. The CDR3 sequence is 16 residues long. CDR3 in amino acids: CASSEGREGLTGELFF. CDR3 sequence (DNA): TGCGCCAGCAGTGAAGGACGGGAGGGCCTTACCGGGGAGCTGTTTTTT.

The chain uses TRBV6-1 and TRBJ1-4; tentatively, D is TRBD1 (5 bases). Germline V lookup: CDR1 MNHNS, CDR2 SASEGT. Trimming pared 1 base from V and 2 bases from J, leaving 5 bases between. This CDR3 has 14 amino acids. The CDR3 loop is CASSEGGTNEKLFF. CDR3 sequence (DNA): TGTGCCAGCAGTGAAGGGGGGACTAATGAAAAACTGTTTTTT.